The 9 T cell receptor beta chains presented below share a single source sample, sequenced in a study of regulatory T cells in long-lasting Graves disease. The time point denotes: newly diagnosed GD, antithyroid drugs for less than 3 months. Following extraction of RNA from PBMCs, that RNA was used to make the TCR library. Libraries of TCR beta came from iRepertoire HTBI primers plus Arm-PCR of CDR3 regions. From the multiplex PCR reads, TCRdb called clonotypes with MiXCR, one entry per CDR3 protein. The table shows about 470,000 distinct CDR3 sequences, with more than 12% occurring only once. This sample also appeared in a second study, on T cells in Graves' hyperthyroidism and ophthalmopathy.

Material: peripheral blood mononuclear cells (PBMCs), obtained at new diagnosis, from a patient treated with antithyroid drugs. The receptors were gathered from a woman aged 25-40 years with Graves disease.

Concerning this clonotype: It may be a read error: a sequence one base away is much more abundant. CDR3 sequence (DNA): TGTGCCAGCAGCGTAGGGGGTAGCACAACCACCTACGAGCAGTACGTC. Translation gives CASSVGGSTTTYEQYV. V usage is TRBV9 and J usage is TRBJ2-7; D remains ambiguous. Germline lookup yields CDR1 SGDLS and CDR2 YYNGEE. Trimming removed 0 bases at V and 2 bases at J, with 15 bases between. CDR3 length equals 16 residues.

This clonotype was observed at least ten times. The chain employs TRBV7-9 and TRBJ2-1; D remains ambiguous. V lost 1 base and J 0 bases, leaving 4 bases between the germline ends. CDR3 length equals 14 residues. Germline lookup yields CDR1 SEHNR and CDR2 FQNEAQ (reference sequence). The DNA of the CDR3 is TGTGCCAGCAGCTTAGGTTTCTCCTACAATGAGCAGTTCTTC. It codes for CASSLGFSYNEQFF.

This clonotype was seen at least ten times. The genes are TRBV20-1 and TRBJ2-3; 9 bases map to TRBD2. Germline values: CDR1 DFQATT, CDR2 SNEGSKA (reference sequence). The CDR3 length is 16 residues. The trim removed 6 bases at V and 0 bases at J, leaving 10 bases unmatched. The CDR3 region is CSALPSSGTSTDTQYF. The DNA of the CDR3 is TGCAGTGCCCTCCCCTCTAGCGGGACCAGCACAGATACGCAGTATTTT.

As concerns this clonotype: The likely explanation is a read error, given a far larger clone one base away. The V and J genes are TRBV18 and TRBJ2-1, with 13 bases aligning to TRBD2. CDR1 is KGHSH and CDR2 is LQKENI in the germline V gene. CDR3 length equals 14 residues. The junction had 6 bases not matched to a gene; V was cut back by 6 bases and J by 10 bases. CDR3 coding DNA: TGTGCCAGCTCCGGACTAGCGGGAGACTACGAGCAGTTCTTC. It codes for CASSGLAGDYEQFF. Combining the CDR3 with reference TRBV18 and TRBJ2-1 gives the whole variable domain NAGVMQNPRHLVRRRGQEARLRCSPMKGHSHVYWYRQLPEEGLKFMVYLQKENIIDESGMPKERFSAEFPKEGPSILRIQQVVRGDSAAYFCASSGLAGDYEQFFGPGTRLTVL.

This clonotype has a count of ten or more. The chain employs TRBV12-3 or TRBV12-4 and TRBJ1-1; no definite D call. The CDR3 length is 15 residues. The V and J ends lost 5 bases and 0 bases respectively, with 13 bases between them. The CDR3 nucleotides are TGTGCCAGCAGTCCCGAGGAGGGCATGAACACTGAAGCTTTCTTT. Its translation: CASSPEEGMNTEAFF.

This clonotype was counted ten times or more. A junction end diverges from the germline sequence, so it may reflect a read error. V usage is TRBV6-1 and J usage is TRBJ2-1; possibly TRBD2 for D (5 bases). CDR1 and CDR2 from the germline V gene are MNHNS and SASEGT. The CDR3 consists of 14 residues. The CDR3 bases are TGTGCCAGCAGGGAAGCAGAGAGGGTCAATGAGCAGTTCTTC. It translates to CASREAERVNEQFF.

V usage is TRBV20-1 and J usage is TRBJ2-7; 8 nucleotides agree with TRBD1. Trimming at V came to 5 bases and at J to 1 base, leaving 7 bases not matched to a gene. Germline CDR1 and CDR2: DFQATT and SNEGSKA (reference sequence). There are 14 residues in the CDR3. CDR3: CSAVTGGDSYEQYF. The CDR3 DNA is TGCAGTGCTGTTACAGGGGGAGATTCCTACGAGCAGTACTTC.

In this sample, this clonotype turned up many times. The V call is TRBV3-1, the J call TRBJ2-7, with D possibly being TRBD1 (6 bases). The CDR3 totals 13 residues. V dropped 8 bases and J dropped 0 bases, with 11 bases sitting between them. From germline, CDR1 is LGHDT and CDR2 YNNKEL (reference sequence). The DNA of the CDR3 is TGTGCCAGCTCCGGACAGCCCTCCTACGAGCAGTACTTC. Translated: CASSGQPSYEQYF.

The sample holds many counts of this clonotype. V and J are TRBV3-1 and TRBJ2-2; 16 bases match TRBD2. The J segment lost 5 bases and the V segment lost 4 bases, leaving 4 bases of the junction unmatched. CDR3 size: 17 residues. Germline CDR1 and CDR2: LGHDT and YNNKEL (reference sequence). CDR3 in DNA: TGTGCCAGCAGCCCACCGGGACTAGCGGGAGGGACCGGGGAGCTGTTTTTT. Its translation is CASSPPGLAGGTGELFF.